This T cell receptor beta chain was captured by sequencing in a study of early T cells in non-severe SARS-CoV-2 infection (dated by TCRdb to about 2021). Describing the broader study: TCR sequencing used bulk RNA from unsorted whole blood, so alpha and beta chains could not be paired. Overall study outcomes, separate from this receptor: VDJdb matching was skewed toward anti-spike CD8 responses, so virus-specific expansions were likely underestimated and private and CD4 specificities were missed.

A case-control design nested within a healthcare worker cohort in London, UK, was used, with weekly nasopharyngeal swab PCR tests and blood sampling performed. Healthcare workers were enrolled in the week of the UK lockdown, from 23 to 31 March 2020, and were followed every week for up to roughly 16 weeks. As to this clonotype: Its antigen is unknown. No per-base quality is available; no much larger clone lies one base away.

CDR1 and CDR2 are drawn from the germline V gene: SQVTM, ANQGSEA. Trimming leaves V shorter by 6 bases and J shorter by 8 bases, with the junction holding 13 bases beyond the gene matches. The CDR3 starts with the cysteine, ends with the phenylalanine, and has 15 residues. CDR3 DNA only is kept here, 45 bases in frame from base 1. The library came from 5' RACE. Sequenced on a NextSeq 500. In the TCR library protocol, unique molecular identifiers were attached to individual cDNA molecules to correct for PCR bias and sequencing error. Both TCR alpha and beta chains were sequenced, and tight co-correlation was observed between alpha and beta sequence abundances in each sample. From the authors' description of their analysis: Decombinator V4 was used to annotate TCR sequences for V gene, J gene and CDR3. Expanded TCRs were defined as changing significantly between any two time points under a Poisson model with p below 0.0001. Abundances of TCRs were expressed as counts per million after normalisation to the total number of TCRs sequenced in each sample. TRAV1-2 paired with TRAJ12, TRAJ20 or TRAJ33 defined MAIT TCRs, while TRAV10 paired with TRAJ18 defined iNKT TCRs. VDJdb, accessed 1 November 2021, was searched for CMV, EBV and SARS-CoV-2 annotated TCRs, with TCRs annotated for multiple antigens excluded. TCRdb reanalyzed the raw reads on its own, using fastp at Q25 for trimming and MiXCR for clone calling, and kept in-frame beta chains. Here each entry gathers all rows of one CDR3 protein and keeps the most common genes and DNA. None of the V and J calls come from the authors' own analysis; TCRdb made them. This sample holds around 37,000 distinct CDR3 sequences; approximately 10% were observed only once. Together, the top ten hold 9.5% to 15% of the sample.

Here the chain combines TRBV29-1 and TRBJ2-3; 11 middle bases align to TRBD2. The clonotype comes from an adult who was a healthcare worker with PCR-confirmed SARS-CoV-2 infection or an uninfected control (not recorded which). Sequenced: whole blood. The sequenced DNA: TGCAGCGTGGGAACCGGGACTAGCGGCTTCGTTACGCAGTATTTT. This codes for CSVGTGTSGFVTQYF.